This T cell receptor beta chain was sequenced in a study of PD-1 blockade in classical Hodgkin lymphoma. Findings of the study overall: Before treatment, TCR diversity in newly diagnosed patients was reportedly lower than in healthy donors.

With regard to this clone: Its target is unknown.

The CDR3 has 16 amino acids. V was pared by 4 bases and J by 1 base, with 8 bases of the junction left unmatched. CDR1 is MRHNA, CDR2 SNTAGT, per germline. Profiling relied on immunoSEQ multiplex PCR, and the TCRdb table lists in-frame clones only, not all of them. The sample holds 95,000 or so clones, around four fifths seen once. Every patient experienced relapse after autologous stem cell transplantation, and brentuximab vedotin exposure varied. The chain joins TRBV6-4 to TRBJ2-3; 7 nucleotides agree with TRBD2. This receptor was taken from a human donor with classical Hodgkin lymphoma. The specimen was peripheral blood mononuclear cells (PBMCs), collected at baseline. CDR3 protein: CASSAAAGAGTDTQYF. CDR3 nucleotides: TGTGCCAGCAGTGCAGCGGCGGGAGCGGGCACAGATACGCAGTATTTT.